This is a list of T cell receptor beta chains from one sample in a study of blood T cell repertoires in COVID-19. Produced via immunoSEQ multiplex PCR; TCRdb's table is partial and in-frame only. Of about 50,000 clones in the sample, about 88% were seen once. Material: peripheral blood. Receptor source: a man in his fifties with active COVID-19. CDR3s include the opening cysteine and the closing phenylalanine or tryptophan. Fields, in order: V gene, J gene, D gene, clone size, CDR3 protein, CDR3 DNA. D genes are given only for firm matches. Some rows have no size entry. The others give once, few or many, or a class for an expanded clone.

V gene: TRBV6-2/TRBV6-3
J gene: TRBJ2-5
D gene: TRBD2
clone size: .
CDR3 protein: CASSRTSLETQYF
CDR3 DNA: TGTGCCAGCAGCCGGACTAGTCTGGAGACCCAGTACTTC

V gene: TRBV30
J gene: TRBJ1-4
D gene: .
clone size: once
CDR3 protein: CAWRNGWDEKLFF
CDR3 DNA: TGTGCCTGGAGGAACGGGTGGGATGAAAAACTGTTTTTT

V gene: TRBV11-3
J gene: TRBJ2-1
D gene: .
clone size: .
CDR3 protein: CASSHKGAGSSYNEQFF
CDR3 DNA: TGTGCCAGCAGCCATAAGGGGGCGGGGAGCTCCTACAATGAGCAGTTCTTC

V gene: TRBV28
J gene: TRBJ1-1
D gene: .
clone size: .
CDR3 protein: CASWSGTRGWTEAFF
CDR3 DNA: TGTGCCAGCTGGTCCGGGACAAGGGGATGGACTGAAGCTTTCTTT

V gene: TRBV6-5
J gene: TRBJ1-5
D gene: .
clone size: .
CDR3 protein: CASSYRHTGSNQPQHF
CDR3 DNA: TGTGCCAGCAGTTACAGGCACACGGGGAGCAATCAGCCCCAGCATTTT

V gene: TRBV18
J gene: TRBJ2-1
D gene: .
clone size: once
CDR3 protein: CASSPPANNEQFF
CDR3 DNA: TGTGCCAGCTCACCACCGGCCAACAATGAGCAGTTCTTC

V gene: TRBV19
J gene: TRBJ2-5
D gene: TRBD2
clone size: .
CDR3 protein: CASSIHGLAGGEETQYF
CDR3 DNA: TGTGCCAGTAGTATCCATGGACTAGCGGGAGGGGAAGAGACCCAGTACTTC

V gene: TRBV14
J gene: TRBJ2-5
D gene: .
clone size: .
CDR3 protein: CASSQYGVGETQYF
CDR3 DNA: TGTGCCAGCAGCCAGTACGGGGTAGGGGAGACCCAGTACTTC

V gene: TRBV7-7
J gene: TRBJ2-2
D gene: .
clone size: few
CDR3 protein: CASSPGQRNTGELFF
CDR3 DNA: TGTGCTAGCAGCCCCGGACAGAGGAACACCGGGGAGCTGTTTTTT

V gene: TRBV5-6
J gene: TRBJ1-2
D gene: .
clone size: .
CDR3 protein: CASSLGIRGHNYGYTF
CDR3 DNA: TGTGCCAGCAGCTTGGGAATCAGGGGCCATAACTATGGCTACACCTTC

V gene: TRBV5-1
J gene: TRBJ1-2
D gene: .
clone size: .
CDR3 protein: CASSLSSQGGYTF
CDR3 DNA: TGCGCCAGCAGCTTAAGTAGCCAGGGTGGCTACACCTTC

V gene: TRBV11-2
J gene: TRBJ2-2
D gene: TRBD2
clone size: .
CDR3 protein: CASSTRGRGGGYTGELFF
CDR3 DNA: TGTGCCAGCAGCACCCGAGGGCGCGGGGGGGGTTATACCGGGGAGCTGTTTTTT

V gene: TRBV2
J gene: TRBJ2-1
D gene: .
clone size: few
CDR3 protein: CASSAIRGNEQFF
CDR3 DNA: TGTGCCAGCAGTGCCATCCGGGGGAATGAGCAGTTCTTC

V gene: TRBV5-1
J gene: TRBJ2-5
D gene: .
clone size: once
CDR3 protein: CASSFQEETQYF
CDR3 DNA: TGCGCCAGCAGCTTCCAGGAAGAGACCCAGTACTTC

V gene: TRBV29-1
J gene: TRBJ1-3
D gene: .
clone size: .
CDR3 protein: CSVGAASGNTIYF
CDR3 DNA: TGCAGCGTTGGGGCAGCCTCTGGAAACACCATATATTTT

V gene: TRBV18
J gene: TRBJ2-5
D gene: TRBD2
clone size: .
CDR3 protein: CASSPLMGRGVQETQYF
CDR3 DNA: TGTGCCAGCTCACCACTGATGGGCCGGGGGGTCCAAGAGACCCAGTACTTC

V gene: TRBV6-5
J gene: TRBJ2-4
D gene: .
clone size: .
CDR3 protein: CASSSAISNIQYF
CDR3 DNA: TGTGCCAGCAGTTCCGCCATTAGTAACATTCAGTACTTC

V gene: TRBV4-1
J gene: TRBJ2-2
D gene: TRBD1
clone size: .
CDR3 protein: CASRTGVTGELFF
CDR3 DNA: TGCGCCAGCCGGACAGGGGTCACCGGGGAGCTGTTTTTT

V gene: TRBV5-6
J gene: TRBJ2-7
D gene: .
clone size: once
CDR3 protein: CASSPYGRGSEQYF
CDR3 DNA: TGTGCCAGCAGCCCATATGGGCGGGGTAGCGAGCAGTACTTC

V gene: TRBV19
J gene: TRBJ2-2
D gene: .
clone size: .
CDR3 protein: CASSISVNTGELFF
CDR3 DNA: TGTGCCAGTAGTATATCGGTTAACACCGGGGAGCTGTTTTTT

V gene: TRBV6-5
J gene: TRBJ1-5
D gene: TRBD1
clone size: .
CDR3 protein: CASSSGTGAQPQHF
CDR3 DNA: TGTGCCAGCAGTTCCGGGACAGGGGCTCAGCCCCAGCATTTT

V gene: TRBV6-4
J gene: TRBJ2-3
D gene: .
clone size: .
CDR3 protein: CASSPSGSDTQYF
CDR3 DNA: TGTGCCAGCAGTCCCTCCGGTTCGGATACGCAGTATTTT

V gene: TRBV6-5
J gene: TRBJ1-1
D gene: .
clone size: .
CDR3 protein: CASTHGGDRMAFF
CDR3 DNA: TGTGCCAGCACTCACGGGGGGGACCGAATGGCTTTCTTT

V gene: TRBV2
J gene: TRBJ2-5
D gene: TRBD2
clone size: .
CDR3 protein: CASSAAGRWGRGRETQYF
CDR3 DNA: TGTGCCAGCAGTGCTGCGGGACGTTGGGGGAGGGGTCGGGAGACCCAGTACTTC

V gene: TRBV6-6
J gene: TRBJ2-2
D gene: TRBD2
clone size: .
CDR3 protein: CASSPSGANTGELFF
CDR3 DNA: TGTGCCAGCAGTCCTAGCGGGGCGAACACCGGGGAGCTGTTTTTT

V gene: TRBV19
J gene: TRBJ2-5
D gene: TRBD1
clone size: .
CDR3 protein: CASSQGQGQETQYF
CDR3 DNA: TGTGCCAGTAGCCAGGGACAGGGCCAAGAGACCCAGTACTTC

V gene: TRBV27
J gene: TRBJ2-1
D gene: .
clone size: .
CDR3 protein: CASTRTESNEQFF
CDR3 DNA: TGTGCCAGCACCCGGACAGAATCCAATGAGCAGTTCTTC

V gene: TRBV7-2
J gene: TRBJ2-1
D gene: TRBD2
clone size: .
CDR3 protein: CASSFAGGDYNEQFF
CDR3 DNA: TGTGCCAGCAGTTTTGCGGGGGGGGACTACAATGAGCAGTTCTTC

V gene: TRBV5-1
J gene: TRBJ1-1
D gene: .
clone size: .
CDR3 protein: CASSYPGLGTEAFF
CDR3 DNA: TGCGCCAGCAGCTACCCGGGGTTGGGCACTGAAGCTTTCTTT

V gene: TRBV5-1
J gene: TRBJ2-7
D gene: .
clone size: .
CDR3 protein: CASSPLQDSYEQYF
CDR3 DNA: TGCGCCAGCAGCCCCTTGCAGGACTCCTACGAGCAGTACTTC

V gene: TRBV12-3/TRBV12-4
J gene: TRBJ1-4
D gene: .
clone size: .
CDR3 protein: CASSQANEKLFF
CDR3 DNA: TGTGCCAGCAGCCAGGCCAATGAAAAACTGTTTTTT

V gene: TRBV25-1
J gene: TRBJ1-3
D gene: TRBD1
clone size: .
CDR3 protein: CASSGGQGFSAIYF
CDR3 DNA: TGTGCCAGCAGTGGGGGACAGGGGTTTTCCGCCATATATTTT

V gene: TRBV2
J gene: TRBJ1-5
D gene: .
clone size: .
CDR3 protein: CASRWGGGQAQPQHF
CDR3 DNA: TGTGCCAGCAGATGGGGCGGGGGGCAGGCGCAGCCCCAGCATTTT

V gene: TRBV28
J gene: TRBJ2-1
D gene: TRBD1
clone size: .
CDR3 protein: CASTHRGRENEQFF
CDR3 DNA: TGTGCCAGCACTCACAGGGGAAGAGAGAATGAGCAGTTCTTC

V gene: TRBV2
J gene: TRBJ2-5
D gene: .
clone size: .
CDR3 protein: CASRGGPQETQYF
CDR3 DNA: TGTGCCAGCAGGGGGGGACCCCAAGAGACCCAGTACTTC

V gene: TRBV29-1
J gene: TRBJ1-1
D gene: .
clone size: .
CDR3 protein: CSAPTENTEAFF
CDR3 DNA: TGCAGCGCCCCTACAGAAAACACTGAAGCTTTCTTT

V gene: TRBV11-3
J gene: TRBJ2-5
D gene: TRBD2
clone size: .
CDR3 protein: CASSFGTSGVNVTQYF
CDR3 DNA: TGTGCCAGCAGCTTCGGGACTAGCGGGGTTAATGTGACCCAGTACTTC

V gene: TRBV4-1
J gene: TRBJ2-2
D gene: TRBD1
clone size: .
CDR3 protein: CASSVPTGSVATGELFF
CDR3 DNA: TGCGCCAGCAGCGTACCGACAGGGTCTGTTGCCACCGGGGAGCTGTTTTTT

V gene: TRBV6-5
J gene: TRBJ1-4
D gene: TRBD1
clone size: once
CDR3 protein: CASHPADRVEKLFF
CDR3 DNA: TGTGCCTCCCACCCGGCGGACAGGGTTGAAAAACTGTTTTTT

V gene: TRBV5-5
J gene: TRBJ1-1
D gene: .
clone size: .
CDR3 protein: CASTMWRQPNTEAFF
CDR3 DNA: TGTGCCAGCACCATGTGGAGGCAGCCGAACACTGAAGCTTTCTTT

V gene: TRBV5-1
J gene: TRBJ2-4
D gene: TRBD2
clone size: .
CDR3 protein: CASSPTSFKNIQYF
CDR3 DNA: TGCGCCAGCAGCCCGACTAGCTTCAAAAACATTCAGTACTTC

V gene: TRBV9
J gene: TRBJ2-5
D gene: .
clone size: once
CDR3 protein: CASSQQALQETQYF
CDR3 DNA: TGTGCCAGCAGCCAACAGGCCCTCCAAGAGACCCAGTACTTC

V gene: TRBV5-1
J gene: TRBJ1-4
D gene: .
clone size: .
CDR3 protein: CASSLGRGTNEKLFF
CDR3 DNA: TGCGCCAGCAGCTTGGGAAGAGGAACTAATGAAAAACTGTTTTTT

V gene: TRBV6-2/TRBV6-3
J gene: TRBJ2-7
D gene: .
clone size: once
CDR3 protein: CASSYGGTKGYEQYF
CDR3 DNA: TGTGCCAGCAGTTACGGCGGGACGAAGGGGTACGAGCAGTACTTC

V gene: TRBV14
J gene: TRBJ1-6
D gene: .
clone size: .
CDR3 protein: CASSRDFYNSPLHF
CDR3 DNA: TGTGCCAGCAGCCGGGACTTCTATAATTCACCCCTCCACTTT

V gene: TRBV6-6
J gene: TRBJ2-5
D gene: TRBD1
clone size: .
CDR3 protein: CASSLTGTGEETQYF
CDR3 DNA: TGTGCCAGCAGTCTAACCGGGACAGGGGAAGAGACCCAGTACTTC

V gene: TRBV19
J gene: TRBJ2-5
D gene: TRBD2
clone size: .
CDR3 protein: CASSIESGGTQYF
CDR3 DNA: TGTGCCAGTAGTATAGAATCGGGGGGTACCCAGTACTTC

V gene: TRBV6-5
J gene: TRBJ1-1
D gene: TRBD1
clone size: .
CDR3 protein: CASSRGDRVISEAFF
CDR3 DNA: TGTGCCAGCAGTAGGGGGGACAGGGTGATTTCTGAAGCTTTCTTT

V gene: TRBV4-2
J gene: TRBJ2-1
D gene: .
clone size: .
CDR3 protein: CASSQVYNEQFF
CDR3 DNA: TGTGCCAGCAGCCAAGTATACAATGAGCAGTTCTTC

V gene: TRBV6-5
J gene: TRBJ1-1
D gene: TRBD1
clone size: .
CDR3 protein: CASSRDREGGAFF
CDR3 DNA: TGTGCCAGCAGTCGGGACAGGGAAGGGGGAGCTTTCTTT

V gene: TRBV7-2
J gene: TRBJ2-1
D gene: .
clone size: .
CDR3 protein: CASSLDFNEQFF
CDR3 DNA: TGTGCCAGCAGCTTAGACTTTAATGAGCAGTTCTTC

V gene: TRBV6-5
J gene: TRBJ2-2
D gene: .
clone size: .
CDR3 protein: CATYPDRPNTGELFF
CDR3 DNA: TGTGCCACATATCCGGACAGACCGAACACCGGGGAGCTGTTTTTT

V gene: TRBV20-1
J gene: TRBJ1-5
D gene: TRBD1
clone size: .
CDR3 protein: CSASNRGSNQPQHF
CDR3 DNA: TGCAGTGCTAGTAACAGGGGAAGCAATCAGCCCCAGCATTTT

V gene: TRBV7-9
J gene: TRBJ2-1
D gene: TRBD2
clone size: once
CDR3 protein: CASSLVASGYSYNEQFF
CDR3 DNA: TGTGCCAGCAGCTTAGTCGCTAGCGGATACTCCTACAATGAGCAGTTCTTC

V gene: TRBV6-1
J gene: TRBJ1-2
D gene: TRBD1
clone size: .
CDR3 protein: CASSDWTGLRYTF
CDR3 DNA: TGTGCCAGCAGTGATTGGACAGGGTTACGCTACACCTTC